The subject of this entry is one TCR beta chain. The clone's antigen remains unknown. No clone much larger than this one lies a single base away; base qualities are absent. The data are from a study of tumor-infiltrating T cells and Merkel cell polyomavirus (dated by TCRdb to 2016 to 2017). Notes on the research overall: The study examined CD8+ T cells specific for the Merkel cell polyomavirus KLL epitope in Merkel cell carcinoma patients. Most of the whole-tumor samples were roughly 25-micron curls sectioned from formalin-fixed, paraffin-embedded tissue blocks. In fewer than 15 samples, KLL-tetramer-sorted cells taken from blood or tumor-infiltrating lymphocytes underwent TRB sequencing, as did 11 to 12 matched whole-tumor samples. Patients presented at varying disease stages and were followed for a median of roughly 2.5 years, with a range of 1. Patient treatments varied, were not standardized, and included chemotherapy, radiation and immunotherapies. Of all the tumor samples in the study, one was a frozen nodal tumor digest and another was a flash-frozen core biopsy of a metastasis. Paper-wide results and their limitations: More unique KLL-specific clonotypes in tumors (5-108 vs 0-3) was associated with a significant MCC-specific survival advantage (P = 0.0051). Because only a single viral epitope was studied, T cells directed against other Merkel cell polyomavirus epitopes were not captured. A higher fraction of KLL-specific T cells within tumors (roughly 1.7-20% versus 0-0.14%) was associated with significantly better MCC-specific survival. KLL-specific TRB repertoires were diverse and largely private, with only one public clonotype among 350 to 500 unique sequences, shared by two patients. The small sample size of the study (n ≈ 13 patients) is recognized as a limitation.

Robust positive staining for Merkel cell polyomavirus Large T antigen was observed by immunohistochemistry in the tumors of all patients. The study included approximately 11 Merkel cell carcinoma patients who had robust KLL-tetramer+ populations, above 0.04% of CD8+ T cells, in blood and/or cultured TIL. Every patient was Caucasian, and patient ages had a median of approximately 64 years and ranged from about 45 to 77 years. Lymph node tumors were analyzed for patients with unknown primaries who presented with nodal disease, or when there was not enough primary tissue. Libraries were made using the immunoSEQ multiplex PCR assay. Genomic DNA extraction, TRB sequencing and normalization were carried out by Adaptive Biotechnologies (Seattle, WA). As for how the authors treated the data: To compute clonality, the Shannon entropy of productive TRB sequences was normalized by log2 of unique productive sequences and then subtracted from one. KLL-specific clonotypes in tumors were identified by matching TCRbeta CDR3 amino acid sequences to those from the tetramer-sorted sample of each patient. Entries here come from immuneACCESS through TCRdb and include only in-frame sequences with V and J called. Some clones fail to appear in such tables; in the studies checked, an unresolved V gene covers under half of the shortfall, and the cause of the remainder is unknown. That table gives V, J and clone size, and the DNA gave D and trimming. The table for this sample lists 20,000 to 30,000 clones; roughly nine tenths of them were counted only once. Of the sample, roughly 2.5% falls within the top ten clones.

This clonotype was sampled from a man aged 50 to 59 with Merkel cell carcinoma. Material for sequencing was lymph node tissue.

CDR3 reads: CASSMDRGATYNEQFF. The bases read TGTGCCAGCAGCATGGACAGGGGAGCCACCTACAATGAGCAGTTCTTC. Here the chain combines TRBV5-8 and TRBJ2-1; a stretch of 9 junction bases matches TRBD1. The germline V gene specifies SGHTS as CDR1 and YDEGEE as CDR2. The CDR3 holds 16 amino acids from the cysteine to the phenylalanine. Only the CDR3 portion is preserved as DNA: 48 bases, with reading frame beginning at the first base. Compared with germline, V lacks 4 bases and J lacks 2 bases; bases without a gene match: 7.